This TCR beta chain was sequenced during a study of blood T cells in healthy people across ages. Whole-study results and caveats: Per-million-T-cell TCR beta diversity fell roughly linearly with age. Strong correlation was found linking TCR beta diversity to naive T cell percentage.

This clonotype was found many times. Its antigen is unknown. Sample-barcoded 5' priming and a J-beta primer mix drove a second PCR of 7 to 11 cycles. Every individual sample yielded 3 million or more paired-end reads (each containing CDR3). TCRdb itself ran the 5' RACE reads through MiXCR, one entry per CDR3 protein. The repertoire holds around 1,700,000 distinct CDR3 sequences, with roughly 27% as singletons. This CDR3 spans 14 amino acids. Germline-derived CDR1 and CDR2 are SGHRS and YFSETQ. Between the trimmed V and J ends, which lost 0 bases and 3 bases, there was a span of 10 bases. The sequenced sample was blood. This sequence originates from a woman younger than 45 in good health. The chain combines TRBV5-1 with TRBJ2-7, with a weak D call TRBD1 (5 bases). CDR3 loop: CASSLANTGYEQYF. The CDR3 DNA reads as TGCGCCAGCAGCTTGGCCAATACAGGCTACGAGCAGTACTTC. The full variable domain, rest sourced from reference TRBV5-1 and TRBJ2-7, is KAGVTQTPRYLIKTRGQQVTLSCSPISGHRSVSWYQQTPGQGLQFLFEYFSETQRNKGNFPGRFSGRQFSNSRSEMNVSTLELGDSALYLCASSLANTGYEQYFGPGTRLTVT.